A single sample gave rise to the 21 T cell receptor beta chains below, sequenced in a study of CD8+ T cells in alopecia areata. Sequencing relied on a cDNA template that was reverse transcribed from extracted RNA. Repertoires were generated with immunoSEQ multiplex PCR, while TCRdb's copy carries only in-frame clones and drops some. The table has under 300,000 clones, under 70% seen once; the top ten hold about 1.3%. The specimen was CD4+ T cells sorted from blood, collected at week 0. Every receptor here comes from a human donor with alopecia areata.

This chain connects TRBV4-1 to TRBJ1-2; 7 bases are a match to TRBD1. Per the germline V gene, CDR1 is MGHRA and CDR2 is YSYEKL. CDR3 size: 15 residues. V shed 1 base and J 2 bases; nucleotides not matched to a gene: 4. The chain's CDR3 is CASSQVGRGNYGYTF. DNA of the CDR3: TGCGCCAGCAGCCAAGTGGGCAGGGGGAACTATGGCTACACCTTC.

This clone was seen a single time. The gene calls are TRBV7-9 and TRBJ2-3; D is undetermined. The CDR3 length is 13 residues. Germline CDR1 SEHNR, CDR2 FQNEAQ (reference sequence). V lost 9 bases and J lost 2, with 12 bases in between. This CDR3 is CASLRRDTDTQYF. CDR3 coding DNA: TGTGCCAGTTTGCGGCGAGACACAGATACGCAGTATTTT. The full variable domain, rest sourced from reference TRBV7-9 and TRBJ2-3, is DTGVSQNPRHKITKRGQNVTFRCDPISEHNRLYWYRQTLGQGPEFLTYFQNEAQLEKSRLLSDRFSAERPKGSFSTLEIQRTEQGDSAMYLCASLRRDTDTQYFGPGTRLTVL.

The chain couples TRBV29-1 to TRBJ1-4, with 7 bases fitting TRBD1. V was pared by 7 bases and J by 7 bases, with 9 bases of the junction left unmatched. The germline V gene has CDR1 SQVTM and CDR2 ANQGSEA. This CDR3 is 13 amino acids long. CDR3 in DNA: TGCAGCGCACAGGGGTCCGGCGGTGAAAAACTGTTTTTT. This gives the protein CSAQGSGGEKLFF.

This clone appeared a few times. The sample has other DNA sequences that encode this CDR3 too. This chain joins TRBV27 and TRBJ1-2; D call uncertain. V gave up 0 bases and J gave up 7 bases, with 12 bases separating them. The CDR3 totals 14 residues. CDR1 and CDR2 (germline): MNHEY, SMNVEV (reference sequence). The CDR3: CASSLSGGVGGYTF. CDR3 DNA: TGTGCCAGCAGTTTATCCGGTGGGGTGGGTGGCTACACCTTC.

This clone was detected only once. This chain links TRBV7-2 with TRBJ2-5; D ambiguous. The length of the CDR3 is 13 residues. Trimming shortened V by 5 bases and J by 3 bases, and 10 bases separated the two germline ends. Germline loops: CDR1 SGHTA, CDR2 FQGNSA. The CDR3 bases are TGTGCCAGCAGCCCTGCACGTGAAGAGACCCAGTACTTC. Translated, it gives CASSPAREETQYF.

This clone appeared a few times. This chain links TRBV23-1 with TRBJ2-5; the D is unclear. TRBV23-1 is noted as an ORF with a role that remains uncertain. The V gene lost 8 bases and the J gene lost 5 bases, with 12 bases spanning the gap. The CDR3 runs to 12 residues. CDR3 loop: CASLGRRETQYF. CDR3 sequence (DNA): TGCGCCAGCCTCGGGCGAAGGGAGACCCAGTACTTC.

The rearrangement uses TRBV12-5 and TRBJ1-5, with D perhaps TRBD1 (6 bases). Germline V lookup: CDR1 LGHNT, CDR2 FRNRAP. Trimming pared 2 bases from V and 2 bases from J, leaving 10 bases between. The CDR3 is made up of 15 amino acids. The DNA for the CDR3 is TGTGCTAGTGGTTTGACACAGGGTCGCAATCAGCCCCAGCATTTT. Its protein product is CASGLTQGRNQPQHF.

This clone was detected a few times. The gene calls are TRBV6-5 and TRBJ1-2; D unclear. Trimming removed 8 bases at V and 6 bases at J, with 13 bases between. Germline V gene lookup returns CDR1 MNHEY and CDR2 SVGAGI. The CDR3 covers 12 residues. The CDR3 loop reads CASGRGFHGYTF. The DNA for the CDR3 is TGTGCCAGCGGACGGGGTTTCCATGGCTACACCTTC.

J is TRBJ2-3 and V is TRBV7-8; unclear D gene. This CDR3 contains 14 residues. V was cut by 4 bases and J by 2 bases, with 10 bases left in between. The germline V gene encodes CDR1 SGHVS and CDR2 FQNEAQ. The CDR3 nucleotides are TGTGCCAGCAGCTCGAGGTGGATCACAGATACGCAGTATTTT. Amino acid sequence: CASSSRWITDTQYF.

J is TRBJ2-7 and V is TRBV18, with D unclear. V lost 4 bases and J 3 bases, leaving 13 bases between the germline ends. This CDR3 contains 14 residues. Germline assignment: CDR1 KGHSH and CDR2 LQKENI. The CDR3 region has the DNA TGTGCCAGCTCACGAGCAGGTTTCTTCTACGAGCAGTACTTC. Protein: CASSRAGFFYEQYF. Full variable domain (outside the CDR3, taken from reference TRBV18 and TRBJ2-7): NAGVMQNPRHLVRRRGQEARLRCSPMKGHSHVYWYRQLPEEGLKFMVYLQKENIIDESGMPKERFSAEFPKEGPSILRIQQVVRGDSAAYFCASSRAGFFYEQYFGPGTRLTVT.

The rearrangement links TRBV2 to TRBJ2-6, with unresolved D. Trimming pared 5 bases from V and 0 bases from J, leaving 5 bases between. Germline V gives CDR1 SNHLY, CDR2 FYNNEI. The CDR3 consists of 14 residues. DNA for the CDR3: TGTGCCAGCAGTATTTTCTCTGGGGCCAACGTCCTGACTTTC. It yields the protein CASSIFSGANVLTF.

V is TRBV29-1 and J is TRBJ2-4; D may be TRBD1 (6 bases). CDR1 SQVTM and CDR2 ANQGSEA come from the germline V gene. Trimming left V 6 bases short and J 5 bases short, with 11 bases between. This CDR3 spans 12 amino acids. The CDR3 DNA sequence: TGCAGCGTCCAGACAGGTCAAAACATTCAGTACTTC. It encodes CSVQTGQNIQYF.

In its sample, this clone was seen a few times. The rearrangement links TRBV5-1 to TRBJ1-5, with a possible D match to TRBD1 (5 bases). Germline V lookup: CDR1 SGHRS, CDR2 YFSETQ. This CDR3 is built from 13 residues. V shed 4 bases and J shed 6 bases, with 11 bases lying between them. The CDR3 nucleotides read TGCGCCAGCAGCCCCTCCGGGGGTCAGCCCCAGCATTTT. Residues: CASSPSGGQPQHF.

The CDR3 sequence: CASSTATGRRQETQYF. DNA for the CDR3: TGCGCCAGCAGCACAGCGACAGGGAGAAGGCAAGAGACCCAGTACTTC. The J gene is TRBJ2-5, the V gene TRBV5-1, with 7 bases fitting TRBD1. The V gene end was trimmed by 4 bases and the J gene end by 2 bases; junction bases not matched to a gene: 11. The CDR3 totals 16 residues. Germline V gene lookup returns CDR1 SGHRS and CDR2 YFSETQ.

This clone was observed a handful of times. The chain links TRBV29-1 to TRBJ2-3; 8 nucleotides align to TRBD1. The CDR3 runs 13 residues. Trimming at V came to 8 bases and at J to 2 bases, leaving 6 bases not matched to a gene. Germline V lookup: CDR1 SQVTM, CDR2 ANQGSEA. The CDR3 spells CSLRDRLTDTQYF. DNA of the CDR3: TGCAGCCTAAGGGACAGGCTCACAGATACGCAGTATTTT.

The DNA of the CDR3 is TGTGCCACCGGGGGGGCAGGGAGTAAGGGCACTGAAGCTTTCTTT. Amino acids: CATGGAGSKGTEAFF. The J gene is TRBJ1-1, the V gene TRBV15; TRBD1 might be the D (6 bases). Germline V CDR1 and CDR2: LNHNV, YYDKDF (reference sequence). The CDR3 has 15 residues. V was clipped by 8 bases and J by 4 bases, with 20 bases between them.

The sample holds one count of this clone. The V and J genes are TRBV7-2 and TRBJ2-5, with D hard to call. The CDR3 covers 15 residues. The V end lost 0 bases, the J end lost 4 bases, and 12 bases lay between the germline ends. Germline V gene sequence: CDR1 SGHTA, CDR2 FQGNSA. The CDR3 spells CASSLAFWAPETQYF. As DNA, the CDR3 is TGTGCCAGCAGCTTAGCGTTCTGGGCTCCAGAGACCCAGTACTTC.

The chain recombines TRBV29-1 with TRBJ2-5, with D unclear. V was trimmed by 3 bases and J by 4 bases, leaving 6 bases between them. The germline V gene encodes CDR1 SQVTM and CDR2 ANQGSEA. The CDR3 totals 11 residues. The CDR3 DNA reads TGCAGCGTTGAGACGGCAGAGACCCAGTACTTC. Protein: CSVETAETQYF. Drawing the rest from reference TRBV29-1 and TRBJ2-5, the complete variable domain is SAVISQKPSRDICQRGTSLTIQCQVDSQVTMMFWYRQQPGQSLTLIATANQGSEATYESGFVIDKFPISRPNLTFSTLTVSNMSPEDSSIYLCSVETAETQYFGPGTRLLVL.

The genes are TRBV5-4 and TRBJ2-3; maybe TRBD2 (5 bases). V was trimmed by 0 bases and J by 9 bases, leaving 11 bases between them. The CDR3 loop spans 13 amino acids. CDR1 and CDR2 (germline): SGHNT, YYREEE (reference sequence). The CDR3 loop reads CASSLEAPGTQYF. The CDR3 nucleotides are TGTGCCAGCAGCTTGGAGGCGCCGGGGACGCAGTATTTT.

In the case of this clone: This specimen includes other DNA sequences encoding the same CDR3. CDR3 coding DNA: TGTGCCAGCAGCCTTCTAGATACGCAGTATTTT. It yields the protein CASSLLDTQYF. V gene TRBV7-8 combines with J gene TRBJ2-3; D is undetermined. The length of the CDR3 is 11 residues. The germline V gene encodes CDR1 SGHVS and CDR2 FQNEAQ. V lost 5 bases, J lost 5 bases, and 5 bases lay in between.

CDR3 region: CSVDPGSEETQYF. The DNA for the CDR3 is TGCAGCGTTGATCCAGGGTCTGAAGAGACCCAGTACTTC. The gene calls are TRBV29-1 and TRBJ2-5; a possible D gene is TRBD1 (5 bases). This CDR3 has 13 amino acids. The germline CDR1 and CDR2 sequences are SQVTM and ANQGSEA. Trimming cost V 3 bases and J 3 bases, with 11 bases left between them. The full variable domain, completed using reference TRBV29-1 and TRBJ2-5, is SAVISQKPSRDICQRGTSLTIQCQVDSQVTMMFWYRQQPGQSLTLIATANQGSEATYESGFVIDKFPISRPNLTFSTLTVSNMSPEDSSIYLCSVDPGSEETQYFGPGTRLLVL.